The rows below give T cell receptor beta chains drawn from one sample of a study of CD8 T cells in ankylosing spondylitis. TCRdb itself ran the 5' RACE reads through MiXCR, one entry per CDR3 protein. The data contain roughly 86,000 distinct CDR3 sequences, about 8.1% of them singletons. The specimen was blood, either unsorted or a sorted T cell fraction (not recorded which). The source is a male donor with ankylosing spondylitis or in good health (not recorded which). The CDR3 runs from the conserved cysteine through the conserved F or W. The order of the fields is CDR3 protein, CDR3 DNA, clone size, J gene, V gene, D gene. A D gene is named only where the DNA matches it firmly. Where a row states a size, it is once, few, many or the class of an expanded clone; other rows omit it.

CDR3aa: CASPVVGTTWDGSNEQFF
CDR3nt: TGTGCCAGCCCTGTTGTGGGTACTACTTGGGATGGCTCTAATGAGCAGTTCTTC
abundance: many
j_gene: TRBJ2-1
v_gene: TRBV2
d_gene: -

CDR3aa: CASSLRGGGRYEQYF
CDR3nt: TGTGCCAGCAGCCTCCGAGGGGGCGGAAGGTACGAGCAGTACTTC
abundance: many
j_gene: TRBJ2-7
v_gene: TRBV28
d_gene: TRBD1

CDR3aa: CSAPDRETFYGYTF
CDR3nt: TGCAGTGCACCCGACAGGGAAACCTTTTATGGCTACACCTTC
abundance: many
j_gene: TRBJ1-2
v_gene: TRBV20-1
d_gene: TRBD1

CDR3aa: CASTGGPYEQYF
CDR3nt: TGTGCCAGCACGGGAGGCCCCTACGAGCAGTACTTC
abundance: many
j_gene: TRBJ2-7
v_gene: TRBV27
d_gene: TRBD2

CDR3aa: CASIRQPQHF
CDR3nt: TGTGCCAGCATTAGGCAGCCCCAGCATTTT
abundance: medium-sized
j_gene: TRBJ1-5
v_gene: TRBV6-4
d_gene: -

CDR3aa: CAIGTSGGTGELFF
CDR3nt: TGTGCCATCGGGACTAGCGGGGGGACCGGGGAGCTGTTTTTT
abundance: many
j_gene: TRBJ2-2
v_gene: TRBV6-5
d_gene: TRBD2

CDR3aa: CASSNGQSYSGANVLTF
CDR3nt: TGCGCCAGCAGCAACGGACAGAGCTACTCTGGGGCCAACGTCCTGACTTTC
abundance: many
j_gene: TRBJ2-6
v_gene: TRBV5-1
d_gene: -

CDR3aa: CATSDTEDINNEQFF
CDR3nt: TGTGCCACCAGTGATACGGAAGACATCAACAATGAGCAGTTCTTC
abundance: many
j_gene: TRBJ2-1
v_gene: TRBV24-1
d_gene: -

CDR3aa: CASSLTQNNEQFF
CDR3nt: TGCGCCAGCAGCTTGACTCAAAACAATGAGCAGTTCTTC
abundance: many
j_gene: TRBJ2-1
v_gene: TRBV5-1
d_gene: -

CDR3aa: CSAIQAWGGGLVNEQFF
CDR3nt: TGCAGTGCAATCCAGGCTTGGGGGGGAGGTTTAGTCAATGAGCAGTTCTTC
abundance: many
j_gene: TRBJ2-1
v_gene: TRBV20-1
d_gene: TRBD2

CDR3aa: CASSLATPRNEQFF
CDR3nt: TGTGCCAGCAGTTTGGCCACTCCTCGCAATGAGCAGTTCTTC
abundance: -
j_gene: TRBJ2-1
v_gene: TRBV28
d_gene: -

CDR3aa: CSASARQISSYTF
CDR3nt: TGCAGTGCTAGTGCCCGACAGATCTCAAGCTACACCTTC
abundance: many
j_gene: TRBJ1-2
v_gene: TRBV20-1
d_gene: -

CDR3aa: CVSSLKGGLTNTEAFF
CDR3nt: TGTGTCAGCAGCTTAAAGGGGGGGCTCACGAACACTGAAGCTTTCTTT
abundance: -
j_gene: TRBJ1-1
v_gene: TRBV7-9
d_gene: -

CDR3aa: CATSSLDYEQYF
CDR3nt: TGTGCCACCTCGTCTTTGGATTACGAGCAGTACTTC
abundance: many
j_gene: TRBJ2-7
v_gene: TRBV10-3
d_gene: -

CDR3aa: CASSVPGGRSEAFF
CDR3nt: TGCGCCAGCAGCGTCCCAGGGGGCAGGTCTGAAGCTTTCTTT
abundance: many
j_gene: TRBJ1-1
v_gene: TRBV5-1
d_gene: TRBD1

CDR3aa: CASSLWILRDGREEKLFF
CDR3nt: TGTGCCAGCAGTTTATGGATATTGAGGGACGGGCGGGAAGAAAAACTGTTTTTT
abundance: many
j_gene: TRBJ1-4
v_gene: TRBV28
d_gene: -

CDR3aa: CASSLGSDLYF
CDR3nt: TGCGCCAGCAGCTTGGGGTCGGACCTCTACTTC
abundance: many
j_gene: TRBJ2-7
v_gene: TRBV5-1
d_gene: -

CDR3aa: CASSAEALGAKNIQYF
CDR3nt: TGTGCCAGCAGCGCTGAAGCTTTGGGAGCCAAAAACATTCAGTACTTC
abundance: many
j_gene: TRBJ2-4
v_gene: TRBV4-2
d_gene: -

CDR3aa: CASSLVVPSGAITDTQYF
CDR3nt: TGTGCCAGCAGCTTAGTGGTCCCTAGCGGGGCCATCACAGATACGCAGTATTTT
abundance: many
j_gene: TRBJ2-3
v_gene: TRBV7-6
d_gene: TRBD2

CDR3aa: CASSLRAQRGLPLAQYF
CDR3nt: TGTGCCAGCAGTTTACGGGCCCAGCGGGGACTGCCTCTGGCCCAGTACTTC
abundance: many
j_gene: TRBJ2-5
v_gene: TRBV27
d_gene: TRBD2

CDR3aa: CASSTSWAGEQYF
CDR3nt: TGTGCCAGTAGTACCTCGTGGGCGGGCGAGCAGTACTTC
abundance: -
j_gene: TRBJ2-7
v_gene: TRBV19
d_gene: -

CDR3aa: CASSVGQGGNQPQHF
CDR3nt: TGCGCCAGCAGCGTAGGACAGGGCGGCAATCAGCCCCAGCATTTT
abundance: many
j_gene: TRBJ1-5
v_gene: TRBV5-1
d_gene: TRBD1

CDR3aa: CASSLLAGGQVYDYEQYF
CDR3nt: TGTGCCAGCAGTTTATTAGCGGGGGGGCAAGTCTACGACTACGAGCAGTACTTC
abundance: few
j_gene: TRBJ2-7
v_gene: TRBV27
d_gene: TRBD2

CDR3aa: CASSPRRTGAYEQYF
CDR3nt: TGCGCCAGCAGCCCGCGAAGGACAGGCGCCTACGAGCAGTACTTC
abundance: few
j_gene: TRBJ2-7
v_gene: TRBV5-1
d_gene: TRBD1

CDR3aa: CSVEHERQGTIYF
CDR3nt: TGCAGCGTTGAGCACGAGCGACAGGGCACCATATATTTT
abundance: many
j_gene: TRBJ1-3
v_gene: TRBV29-1
d_gene: TRBD1

CDR3aa: CATSRGTKGDEQFF
CDR3nt: TGTGCCACCAGCAGAGGGACCAAGGGAGATGAGCAGTTCTTC
abundance: many
j_gene: TRBJ2-1
v_gene: TRBV15
d_gene: -

CDR3aa: CASNTGGSSYEQYF
CDR3nt: TGCGCCAGCAACACAGGGGGTAGCTCCTACGAGCAGTACTTC
abundance: many
j_gene: TRBJ2-7
v_gene: TRBV5-1
d_gene: TRBD1

CDR3aa: CSVGEGKNTGELFF
CDR3nt: TGCAGCGTCGGAGAGGGGAAGAACACCGGGGAGCTGTTTTTT
abundance: -
j_gene: TRBJ2-2
v_gene: TRBV29-1
d_gene: -

CDR3aa: CASGPGTGAEAFF
CDR3nt: TGTGCCAGCGGACCCGGGACAGGGGCTGAAGCTTTCTTT
abundance: -
j_gene: TRBJ1-1
v_gene: TRBV18
d_gene: TRBD1

CDR3aa: CASSPGVRGGPETQYF
CDR3nt: TGTGCCAGCAGTCCCGGCGTTCGGGGGGGCCCTGAGACCCAGTACTTC
abundance: few
j_gene: TRBJ2-5
v_gene: TRBV12-3/TRBV12-4
d_gene: TRBD2

CDR3aa: CASSSDRLDEKLFF
CDR3nt: TGTGCCAGCAGTTCAGACAGGCTGGACGAAAAACTGTTTTTT
abundance: many
j_gene: TRBJ1-4
v_gene: TRBV6-5
d_gene: -

CDR3aa: CATSETGTDATDTQYF
CDR3nt: TGTGCCACCAGTGAAACCGGGACAGATGCCACAGATACGCAGTATTTT
abundance: many
j_gene: TRBJ2-3
v_gene: TRBV24-1
d_gene: TRBD1

CDR3aa: CASSKEGGQEYNEQFF
CDR3nt: TGTGCCAGCAGCAAGGAAGGTGGACAGGAATACAATGAGCAGTTCTTC
abundance: many
j_gene: TRBJ2-1
v_gene: TRBV21-1
d_gene: -

CDR3aa: CATSTQPGLTYEQYF
CDR3nt: TGTGCCACCAGCACCCAACCGGGACTAACCTACGAGCAGTACTTC
abundance: many
j_gene: TRBJ2-7
v_gene: TRBV15
d_gene: TRBD2

CDR3aa: CASTPQASYNEQFF
CDR3nt: TGTGCCAGCACGCCCCAGGCCTCCTACAATGAGCAGTTCTTC
abundance: many
j_gene: TRBJ2-1
v_gene: TRBV7-6
d_gene: -

CDR3aa: CASSSERGANSPLHF
CDR3nt: TGTGCCAGCAGTTCTGAACGGGGGGCCAATTCACCCCTCCACTTT
abundance: -
j_gene: TRBJ1-6
v_gene: TRBV6-5
d_gene: -

CDR3aa: CASSLGHGRETQYF
CDR3nt: TGTGCCAGCAGCTTAGGTCATGGGCGTGAGACCCAGTACTTC
abundance: many
j_gene: TRBJ2-5
v_gene: TRBV7-9
d_gene: -

CDR3aa: CASSLGQPLTDTQYF
CDR3nt: TGCGCCAGCAGCTTGGGACAGCCGTTGACAGATACGCAGTATTTT
abundance: many
j_gene: TRBJ2-3
v_gene: TRBV5-1
d_gene: -

CDR3aa: CASSKLAGGPTDTQYF
CDR3nt: TGTGCCAGCAGTAAACTAGCGGGGGGCCCCACAGATACGCAGTATTTT
abundance: -
j_gene: TRBJ2-3
v_gene: TRBV7-2
d_gene: TRBD2

CDR3aa: CAIRPGGDKRNTIYF
CDR3nt: TGTGCCATCAGACCAGGGGGCGATAAGAGAAACACCATATATTTT
abundance: few
j_gene: TRBJ1-3
v_gene: TRBV10-3
d_gene: TRBD1

CDR3aa: CASSPPNIADTQYF
CDR3nt: TGTGCCAGCAGCCCGCCGAACATCGCAGATACGCAGTATTTT
abundance: few
j_gene: TRBJ2-3
v_gene: TRBV7-9
d_gene: -

CDR3aa: CASSPGESGTDTQYF
CDR3nt: TGTGCCAGCAGCCCGGGAGAGAGCGGCACAGATACGCAGTATTTT
abundance: few
j_gene: TRBJ2-3
v_gene: TRBV7-9
d_gene: -

CDR3aa: CASSLRDTADTQYF
CDR3nt: TGTGCCAGCAGCTTAAGGGACACCGCAGATACGCAGTATTTT
abundance: -
j_gene: TRBJ2-3
v_gene: TRBV7-3
d_gene: -

CDR3aa: CAAGVGKEKLFF
CDR3nt: TGTGCCGCCGGAGTGGGAAAGGAAAAACTGTTTTTT
abundance: many
j_gene: TRBJ1-4
v_gene: TRBV6-5
d_gene: -

CDR3aa: CASCASGAGELFF
CDR3nt: TGTGCCAGCTGTGCTAGCGGCGCCGGGGAGCTGTTTTTT
abundance: many
j_gene: TRBJ2-2
v_gene: TRBV12-3/TRBV12-4
d_gene: TRBD2

CDR3aa: CASSPTTGQSFNYGYTF
CDR3nt: TGTGCCAGCTCACCGACTACGGGACAGTCCTTTAACTATGGCTACACCTTC
abundance: many
j_gene: TRBJ1-2
v_gene: TRBV18
d_gene: TRBD1

CDR3aa: CASSDSGLAGSNEQFF
CDR3nt: TGTGCCAGCAGTGACTCGGGACTAGCGGGATCCAATGAGCAGTTCTTC
abundance: many
j_gene: TRBJ2-1
v_gene: TRBV6-4
d_gene: TRBD2

CDR3aa: CATSDGTGLNSPLHF
CDR3nt: TGTGCCACCAGTGATGGGACAGGACTGAATTCACCCCTCCACTTT
abundance: -
j_gene: TRBJ1-6
v_gene: TRBV24-1
d_gene: TRBD1

CDR3aa: CATKDRVSSEQFF
CDR3nt: TGTGCCACCAAAGACAGGGTCAGCAGTGAGCAGTTCTTC
abundance: many
j_gene: TRBJ2-1
v_gene: TRBV24-1
d_gene: TRBD1

CDR3aa: CASSLDTGIMNTEAFF
CDR3nt: TGTGCCAGCAGCTTGGACACAGGAATCATGAACACTGAAGCTTTCTTT
abundance: many
j_gene: TRBJ1-1
v_gene: TRBV6-1
d_gene: -